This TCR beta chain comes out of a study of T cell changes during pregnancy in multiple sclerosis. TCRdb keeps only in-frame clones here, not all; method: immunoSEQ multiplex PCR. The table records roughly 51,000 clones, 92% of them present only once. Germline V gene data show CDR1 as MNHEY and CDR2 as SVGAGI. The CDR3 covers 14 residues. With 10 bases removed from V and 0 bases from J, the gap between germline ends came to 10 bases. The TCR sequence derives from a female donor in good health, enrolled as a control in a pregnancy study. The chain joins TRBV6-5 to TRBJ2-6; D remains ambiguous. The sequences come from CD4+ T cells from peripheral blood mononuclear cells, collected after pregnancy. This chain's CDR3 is CATLAVSGANVLTF. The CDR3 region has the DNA TGTGCCACCCTGGCGGTCTCTGGGGCCAACGTCCTGACTTTC.